This T cell receptor (beta chain) was found in a study of T cells in Graves' hyperthyroidism and ophthalmopathy. Study-wide context: Peripheral blood was secured at the point of initial diagnosis, before any treatment. Study-level results: Ophthalmopathy prediction by the model preceded onset by a median about 6.8 months. Researchers found most expanded thyroid clonotypes above 0.001 in blood as well.

In its sample, this clonotype was seen many times. Its target is not known. RNA transcripts were the template for amplifying TCR beta CDR3 regions. Primed by the HTBI set, a first-round RT-PCR was run on the TCR CDR3. MiXCR was run by TCRdb on the multiplex PCR reads, yielding one entry per CDR3 protein. The sample lists about 380,000 distinct CDR3 sequences, roughly 18% occurring once. The CDR3 has 19 amino acids. V lost 0 bases, J lost 1 base, and 21 bases lay in between. Per the germline V gene, CDR1 is SEHNR and CDR2 is FQNEAQ (reference sequence). The source material was blood. This sequence joins TRBV7-9 and TRBJ2-5; weak D call: TRBD1 (5 bases). The clonotype comes from a young man with Graves' ophthalmopathy. Written as DNA, the CDR3 is TGTGCCAGCAGCTTAGCTGAGTCTGGTTTCGTTGGGGCCCAAGAGACCCAGTACTTC. It yields the protein CASSLAESGFVGAQETQYF.